A single sample gave rise to the 23 T cell receptor beta chains below, sequenced in a study of CD8 T cells in ankylosing spondylitis. TCRdb processed the 5' RACE reads anew with MiXCR; each CDR3 protein has one entry. The sample carries under 170,000 distinct CDR3 sequences, more than 40% recorded once. Sequenced material: synovial fluid, either unsorted or a sorted T cell fraction (not recorded which). The source is a male donor with ankylosing spondylitis.

This clonotype came up a few times. The V and J genes are TRBV5-6 and TRBJ2-1; TRBD1 matches at 8 bases. The CDR3 consists of 14 residues. The germline gives CDR1 SGHDT, CDR2 YYEEEE. V lost 0 bases and J lost 9; bases outside the gene matches: 5. The CDR3 DNA sequence: TGTGCCAGCAGCTTGGAACAGGGGGTTGCTGAGCAGTTCTTC. Encoded protein: CASSLEQGVAEQFF.

This clonotype was observed a handful of times. This chain connects TRBV7-8 to TRBJ1-1; no reliable D call. Trimming removed 3 bases from V and 10 bases from J, with 15 bases in between. CDR3 length: 13 residues. Germline CDR1 and CDR2: SGHVS and FQNEAQ. CDR3 nucleotide sequence: TGTGCCAGCAGCTTGGTCCGTCGAGGACGAGCTTTCTTT. Translation: CASSLVRRGRAFF. The full variable domain, in which reference TRBV7-8 and TRBJ1-1 provide the parts outside the CDR3, is GAGVSQSPRYKVAKRGQDVALRCDPISGHVSLFWYQQALGQGPEFLTYFQNEAQLDKSGLPSDRFFAERPEGSVSTLKIQRTQQEDSAVYLCASSLVRRGRAFFGQGTRLTVV.

The chain combines TRBV4-3 with TRBJ1-4, with 9 bases matching TRBD1. CDR1 is LGHNA, CDR2 YSLEER, per germline. The CDR3 sequence is 16 residues long. The trim removed 0 bases at V and 7 bases at J, leaving 6 bases unmatched. The DNA of the CDR3 is TGCGCCAGCAGCCAAGACACGGGACAGGGAGGTGAAAAACTGTTTTTT. This gives the protein CASSQDTGQGGEKLFF.

This chain connects TRBV19 to TRBJ1-1; D is undetermined. This CDR3 comprises 12 residues. V shed 0 bases and J shed 7 bases, with 6 bases lying between them. The germline gives CDR1 LNHDA, CDR2 SQIVND (reference sequence). The DNA of the CDR3 is TGTGCCAGTAGTATAGAGGACGGTGAAGCTTTCTTT. Protein: CASSIEDGEAFF.

Many counts were recorded for this clonotype. V gene TRBV10-2 combines with J gene TRBJ1-5, with TRBD1 identical over 8 bases. The germline gives CDR1 WSHSY, CDR2 SAAADI. This CDR3 comprises 13 residues. V trimming: 5 bases; J trimming: 5 bases; junction bases outside the gene matches: 2. This CDR3 is CASSRGQDQPQHF. The CDR3 DNA reads as TGCGCCAGCAGTAGGGGACAGGATCAGCCCCAGCATTTT.

The sample holds a few counts of this clonotype. The chain has TRBV6-4 and TRBJ2-3; 9 nucleotides agree with TRBD2. There are 18 residues in the CDR3. CDR1 is MRHNA and CDR2 is SNTAGT in the germline V gene. J lost 6 bases, V lost 4 bases, and 17 bases had no gene match. Here the CDR3 reads CASSGTPSGGGATDTQYF. In nucleotides, the CDR3 is TGTGCCAGCAGTGGGACCCCCTCTGGCGGGGGGGCTACTGATACGCAGTATTTT.

The V gene is TRBV4-1, the J gene TRBJ2-1; possibly TRBD2 for D (5 bases). The CDR3 extends over 12 amino acids. The ends were cut back, 4 bases at V and 12 bases at J, with 13 bases in the middle. Germline V CDR1 and CDR2: MGHRA, YSYEKL. The DNA for the CDR3 is TGCGCCAGCAGCCCTGGACTCATTGTGCAGTTCTTC. Its protein is CASSPGLIVQFF.

The chain carries TRBV12-3 or TRBV12-4 and TRBJ2-5; 7 nucleotides line up with TRBD2. The CDR3 sequence is 11 residues long. V lost 6 bases, J lost 5 bases, and 0 bases stayed unmatched. CDR3 sequence reads: CASRGGETQYF. The DNA of the CDR3 is TGTGCCAGCAGGGGAGGGGAGACCCAGTACTTC.

The chain combines TRBV4-2 with TRBJ2-2, with 7 bases aligning to TRBD1. This CDR3 is 16 amino acids long. Germline CDR1 reads LGHNA; CDR2 reads YNFKEQ. The junction had 11 bases not matched to a gene; V was cut back by 2 bases and J by 8 bases. CDR3: CASSQTTLDRAGELFF. In DNA form, the CDR3 reads TGTGCCAGCAGCCAAACCACCCTTGACAGGGCTGGGGAGCTGTTTTTT.

This chain joins TRBV12-5 and TRBJ1-1; D gene unclear. The CDR3 is 13 amino acids. Trimming pared 0 bases from V and 4 bases from J, leaving 6 bases between. CDR1 is LGHNT and CDR2 is FRNRAP in the germline V gene. In DNA form, the CDR3 reads TGTGCTAGTGGTTTGGTAAAGAGCACTGAAGCTTTCTTT. Translation: CASGLVKSTEAFF.

This clonotype turned up a few times. The chain joins TRBV27 to TRBJ2-1; TRBD1 is a possible D gene (6 bases). V was cut by 3 bases and J by 3 bases, with 12 bases left in between. The CDR3 runs 15 residues. Germline V gene data show CDR1 as MNHEY and CDR2 as SMNVEV (reference sequence). The CDR3 DNA follows: TGTGCCAGCAGTTTTACAGGGCCCTACTACAATGAGCAGTTCTTC. This sequence encodes CASSFTGPYYNEQFF.

This chain connects TRBV5-1 to TRBJ2-1; possible D gene TRBD2, 6 bases. The germline V gene encodes CDR1 SGHRS and CDR2 YFSETQ. Trimming left V 0 bases short and J 3 bases short, with 13 bases between. The CDR3 totals 16 residues. This CDR3 is CASSLEEGGFYNEQFF. DNA for the CDR3: TGCGCCAGCAGCTTGGAGGAGGGAGGATTCTACAATGAGCAGTTCTTC.

This clonotype was detected ten times or more. J is TRBJ1-5 and V is TRBV27; possibly TRBD1 for D (6 bases). The CDR3 loop spans 15 amino acids. Trimming shortened V by 0 bases and J by 9 bases, and 15 bases separated the two germline ends. Germline CDR1 MNHEY, CDR2 SMNVEV (reference sequence). The CDR3 DNA follows: TGTGCCAGCAGTTTATCGATGGGGGGCAACATGCCCCAGCATTTT. It encodes CASSLSMGGNMPQHF.

Many counts were recorded for this clonotype. The CDR3 spells CASSGFGGQDNSPLHF. Written as DNA, the CDR3 is TGTGCCAGCAGCGGATTCGGCGGACAGGATAATTCACCCCTCCACTTT. The V call is TRBV7-6, the J call TRBJ1-6; 7 positions match TRBD1. This CDR3 has 16 amino acids. Germline values: CDR1 SGHVS, CDR2 FNYEAQ. V shed 5 bases, J shed 5 bases, and the junction held 9 bases outside the gene matches.

This clonotype has only one observation. This rearrangement joins TRBV7-3 to TRBJ2-1, with D perhaps TRBD2 (5 bases). The CDR3 loop spans 12 amino acids. Germline values: CDR1 SGHTA, CDR2 FQGTGA. With 5 bases removed from V and 8 bases from J, the gap between germline ends came to 10 bases. The CDR3 region has the DNA TGTGCCAGCAGCGCACGGGGTGATGAGCAGTTCTTC. Translating gives CASSARGDEQFF.

The chain carries TRBV29-1 and TRBJ2-1; D may be TRBD2 (6 bases). Trimming removed 3 bases from V and 5 bases from J, with 23 bases in between. CDR3 size: 17 residues. CDR1 and CDR2 from the germline V gene are SQVTM and ANQGSEA. This chain's CDR3 is CSVDTCCGKWANNEQFF. Written as DNA, the CDR3 is TGCAGCGTTGATACCTGCTGCGGGAAATGGGCTAACAATGAGCAGTTCTTC.

This clonotype appeared a few times. The V call is TRBV6-2 or TRBV6-3, the J call TRBJ1-1; D ambiguous. CDR1 and CDR2 (germline): MNHEY, SVGEGT. V lost 6 bases to trimming and J lost 2 bases, with 10 bases between them. The length of the CDR3 is 13 residues. The CDR3 region is CASRNRYNTEAFF. CDR3 nucleotide sequence: TGTGCCAGCAGAAACAGATACAACACTGAAGCTTTCTTT.

The genes are TRBV7-6 and TRBJ2-7, with D possibly being TRBD1 or TRBD2 (5 bases each). V lost 3 bases and J 3 bases, leaving 12 bases between the germline ends. Germline V gene lookup returns CDR1 SGHVS and CDR2 FNYEAQ. The CDR3 is 14 residues long. CDR3 nucleotide sequence: TGTGCCAGCAGCTTCCGGGACGGAGTCTACGAGCAGTACTTC. The encoded protein is CASSFRDGVYEQYF.

This clonotype was seen a few times. The chain recombines TRBV28 with TRBJ2-7; TRBD2 is a possible D gene (6 bases). The CDR3 contains 14 residues. Germline CDR1 and CDR2: MDHEN and SYDVKM. V was trimmed by 5 bases and J by 3 bases, leaving 14 bases between them. The DNA of the CDR3 is TGTGCCAGCAGTATTCGACTAGGCATCTACGAGCAGTACTTC. Its translation: CASSIRLGIYEQYF.

The rearrangement links TRBV4-1 to TRBJ2-7, with a tentative D call TRBD2 (6 bases). V was clipped by 3 bases and J by 0 bases, with 15 bases between them. Germline CDR1 and CDR2: MGHRA and YSYEKL. This CDR3 spans 16 amino acids. CDR3 nucleotides: TGCGCCAGCAGCCATCACCGGGACTTTCTCTCCTACGAGCAGTACTTC. It translates to CASSHHRDFLSYEQYF.

The chain joins TRBV10-3 to TRBJ2-2, with D hard to call. The V gene lost 5 bases and the J gene lost 7 bases, with 20 bases spanning the gap. Germline V gene data show CDR1 as ENHRY and CDR2 as SYGVKD. CDR3 length equals 16 residues. The CDR3, as DNA: TGTGCCATCAGTAACTTTGCCGCGTGGTATGGCGGGGAGCTGTTTTTT. Encoded protein: CAISNFAAWYGGELFF.

The chain combines TRBV12-3 or TRBV12-4 with TRBJ2-5; D perhaps matches TRBD1 (6 bases). Between the trimmed V and J ends, which lost 6 bases and 5 bases, there was a span of 16 bases. The CDR3 sequence is 14 residues long. CDR3 sequence reads: CASSRTGSWETQYF. The CDR3 bases are TGTGCCAGCAGCCGAACAGGGAGTTGGGAGACCCAGTACTTC.

The chain employs TRBV12-3 or TRBV12-4 and TRBJ2-2; D is perhaps TRBD1 (6 bases). This CDR3 is 13 amino acids long. V lost 5 bases and J lost 5, with 9 bases in between. This CDR3 reads CASSRQATGELFF. Here the CDR3 DNA reads TGTGCCAGCAGTCGACAGGCTACCGGGGAGCTGTTTTTT.